These 7 T cell receptor beta chains originate from one sample sequenced in a study of T cell changes during pregnancy in multiple sclerosis. Here immunoSEQ multiplex PCR was the method, and the copy in TCRdb shows in-frame clones only, minus some. This table holds roughly 51,000 clones, roughly 92% found once. Sample: CD8+ T cells from peripheral blood mononuclear cells, taken before pregnancy. The source is a female donor with multiple sclerosis, enrolled in a pregnancy study.

This sequence joins TRBV6-1 and TRBJ2-7; D call uncertain. Per germline, CDR1 MNHNS and CDR2 SASEGT. Trimming pared 1 base from V and 2 bases from J, leaving 6 bases between. The CDR3 sequence is 13 residues long. The CDR3 nucleotides read TGTGCCAGCAGTGAAGTCAGAACCTACGAGCAGTACTTC. Translated: CASSEVRTYEQYF.

The chain recombines TRBV5-8 with TRBJ1-5, with D possibly matching TRBD1 (5 bases). V lost 1 base and J 1 base, leaving 18 bases between the germline ends. Germline CDR1 and CDR2: SGHTS and YDEGEE. The CDR3 extends over 18 amino acids. Here the CDR3 reads CASSLFGRALWSNQPQHF. The CDR3 DNA follows: TGTGCCAGCAGCTTGTTTGGCAGGGCGTTGTGGAGCAATCAGCCCCAGCATTTT. Based on the CDR3 plus reference TRBV5-8 and TRBJ1-5, the full variable domain is EAGVTQSPTHLIKTRGQQATLRCSPISGHTSVYWYQQALGLGLQFLLWYDEGEERNRGNFPPRFSGRQFPNYSSELNVNALELEDSALYLCASSLFGRALWSNQPQHFGDGTRLSIL.

The chain uses TRBV7-8 and TRBJ2-3, with D possibly TRBD2 on 5 matching bases. Trimming shortened V by 5 bases and J by 0 bases, and 18 bases separated the two germline ends. The CDR3 loop spans 17 amino acids. CDR1 and CDR2 (germline): SGHVS, FQNEAQ. The CDR3 sequence is CASSANSGGLSTDTQYF. In DNA form, the CDR3 reads TGTGCCAGCAGCGCGAATTCGGGCGGGCTGAGCACAGATACGCAGTATTTT.

V is TRBV11-2 and J is TRBJ1-1; D might be TRBD1 (5 bases). CDR3 length equals 14 residues. With 6 bases removed from V and 1 base from J, the gap between germline ends came to 12 bases. Germline-derived CDR1 and CDR2 are SGHAT and FQNNGV. Here the CDR3 DNA reads TGTGCCAGCAGTTATGGACACGGGAACACTGAAGCTTTCTTT. Translation: CASSYGHGNTEAFF.

CDR3 in DNA: TGTGCCAGCAGCCGACCGGGACTAGCGGGGGGGGATGAGCAGTTCTTC. Encoded protein: CASSRPGLAGGDEQFF. The chain recombines TRBV11-2 with TRBJ2-1; 16 bases are shared with TRBD2. The germline gives CDR1 SGHAT, CDR2 FQNNGV. With 5 bases clipped from V and 8 bases from J, the junction kept 6 bases outside the gene matches. This CDR3 region has 16 residues.

CDR3: CASSFNSGSYNEQFF. The CDR3, as DNA: TGCGCCAGCAGCTTCAATAGCGGCTCCTACAATGAGCAGTTCTTC. V and J are TRBV5-1 and TRBJ2-1; a weak D match, TRBD2 (6 bases). Trimming stripped 2 bases from V and 0 bases from J, with 9 bases between. Germline-derived CDR1 and CDR2 are SGHRS and YFSETQ. CDR3 size: 15 residues.

This clone showed up just once. This sequence joins TRBV6-6 and TRBJ2-7, with 13 bases lining up with TRBD2. The CDR3 runs 16 residues. With V trimmed by 2 bases and J by 2 bases, 3 bases remained unmatched. Germline lookup yields CDR1 MNHNY and CDR2 SVGAGI (reference sequence). The CDR3 is CASSYPGLAGAYEQYF. The CDR3 nucleotides are TGTGCCAGCAGTTACCCAGGACTAGCGGGAGCCTACGAGCAGTACTTC.